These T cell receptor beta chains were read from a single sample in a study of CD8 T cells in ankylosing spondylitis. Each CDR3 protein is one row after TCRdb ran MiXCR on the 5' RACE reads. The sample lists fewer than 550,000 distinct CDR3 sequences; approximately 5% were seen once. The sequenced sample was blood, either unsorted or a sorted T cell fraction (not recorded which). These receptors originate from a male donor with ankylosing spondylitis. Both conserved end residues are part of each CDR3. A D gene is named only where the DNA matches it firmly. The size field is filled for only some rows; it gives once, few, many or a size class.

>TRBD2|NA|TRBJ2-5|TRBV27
TGTGCCAGCAGCCCCGGGACTAGCGGTCGGGGGGCCCAGTACTTC
CASSPGTSGRGAQYF
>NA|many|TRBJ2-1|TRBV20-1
TGCAGTGCTAGGGGACTCAGCTCCTACAATGAGCAGTTCTTC
CSARGLSSYNEQFF
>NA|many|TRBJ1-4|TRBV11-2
TGTGCCAGCAGCCAAATTTTTGGCCGGGGCGCGGTGGATGAAAAACTGTTTTTT
CASSQIFGRGAVDEKLFF
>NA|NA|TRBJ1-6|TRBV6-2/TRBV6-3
TGTGCCAGCAGCGACAGACTGGATAATTCACCCCTCCACTTT
CASSDRLDNSPLHF
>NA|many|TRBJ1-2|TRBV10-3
TGTGCCATCAGTGAGTCGAGTGGGGAAGGCTATGGCTACACCTTC
CAISESSGEGYGYTF
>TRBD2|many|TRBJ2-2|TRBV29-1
TGCAGCGTTCCCAGCGGGAGCTACACCGGGGAGCTGTTTTTT
CSVPSGSYTGELFF
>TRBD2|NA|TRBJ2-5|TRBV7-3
TGTGCCAGCAGCCGCGGGGGGGCCGGGGAGACCCAGTACTTC
CASSRGGAGETQYF
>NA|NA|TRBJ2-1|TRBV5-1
TGCGCCAGCAGCGGCAGGGTCTACAATGAGCAGTTCTTC
CASSGRVYNEQFF
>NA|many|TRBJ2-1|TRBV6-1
TGTGCCAGCAGCCAAGAGAGTTTTGGGAGCGAATCCTACAATGAGCAGTTCTTC
CASSQESFGSESYNEQFF
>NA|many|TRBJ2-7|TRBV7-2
TGTGCCAGCAGCTTAAAAGGTCAGCTGCCATTTTACGAGCAGTACTTC
CASSLKGQLPFYEQYF
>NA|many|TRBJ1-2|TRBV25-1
TGTGCCAGCAGTACGGGGAGGTGGTATGGCTACACCTTC
CASSTGRWYGYTF
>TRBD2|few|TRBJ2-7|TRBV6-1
TGTGCCAGCAACCCGGGACTAGCGGGACACGAGCAGTACTTC
CASNPGLAGHEQYF
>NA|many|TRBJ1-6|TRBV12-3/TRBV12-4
TGTGCCAGCACCCCGGAGGGTGGTTCACCCCTCCACTTT
CASTPEGGSPLHF
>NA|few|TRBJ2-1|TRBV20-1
TGCAGTGCTCTGACGGGGGTGTCCTACAATGAGCAGTTCTTC
CSALTGVSYNEQFF
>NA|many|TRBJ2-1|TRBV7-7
TGTGCTAGCAGCTACGACAGCTACAATGAGCAGTTCTTC
CASSYDSYNEQFF
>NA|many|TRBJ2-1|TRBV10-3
TGTGCCATCACCCCAGGGGATGCGCCCGACAATGAGCAGTTCTTC
CAITPGDAPDNEQFF
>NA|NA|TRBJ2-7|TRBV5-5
TGTGCCAGCAGCTTGGCAGGGGTCATCTACGAGCAGTACTTC
CASSLAGVIYEQYF